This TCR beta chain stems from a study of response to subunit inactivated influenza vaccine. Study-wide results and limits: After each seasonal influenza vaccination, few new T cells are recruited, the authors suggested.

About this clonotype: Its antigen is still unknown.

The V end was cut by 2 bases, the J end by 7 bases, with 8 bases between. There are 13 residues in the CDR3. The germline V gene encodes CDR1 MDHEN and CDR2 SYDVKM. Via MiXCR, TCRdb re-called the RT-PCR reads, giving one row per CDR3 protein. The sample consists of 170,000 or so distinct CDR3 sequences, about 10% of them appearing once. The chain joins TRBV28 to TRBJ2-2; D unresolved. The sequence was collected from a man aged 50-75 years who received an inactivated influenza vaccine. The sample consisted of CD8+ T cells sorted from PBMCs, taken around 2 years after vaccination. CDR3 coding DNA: TGTGCCAGCAGTTTACCAAAGATCGGGGAGCTGTTTTTT. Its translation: CASSLPKIGELFF.